A selection of T cell receptor beta chains follows, all from one sample in a study of graft-versus-host responses after intestinal transplantation. Antigens for these TCRs are unknown. Sequencing used immunoSEQ multiplex PCR; TCRdb keeps in-frame clones, though not all of them. The sample carries approximately 100,000 clones, roughly 87% recorded once. This specimen consisted of unstimulated CD4+ T cells sorted from spleen or lymph node cells, obtained before intestinal transplant. The source of these receptors is a human donor who received an intestinal transplant. Both conserved end residues are part of each CDR3. A D gene is named only where the DNA matches it firmly. Some rows mark clone size as missing; the rest say once, few, many or name a class of expanded clone.

V,D,length,J,size,DNA,CDR3
TRBV5-1,-,15,TRBJ2-3,-,TGCGCCAGCAGCTTGGTGGGCGGGAGCACAGATACGCAGTATTTT,CASSLVGGSTDTQYF
TRBV15,TRBD2,14,TRBJ2-1,-,TGTGCCACCAGCAGGGGGGGGGACTACAATGAGCAGTTCTTC,CATSRGGDYNEQFF
TRBV4-2,-,18,TRBJ2-7,-,TGTGCCAGCAGCCAAGGGTTGTGGGGTACTAGTAGGGTCTACGAGCAGTACTTC,CASSQGLWGTSRVYEQYF
TRBV5-1,TRBD2,13,TRBJ2-3,once,TGCGCCAGCAGCGGGGACTACACAGATACGCAGTATTTT,CASSGDYTDTQYF
TRBV15,-,18,TRBJ2-2,-,TGTGCCACCAGCAGAGAAGCCGACGGCCTTTGGATCCTGGGGGGGCTGTTTTTT,CATSREADGLWILGGLFF
TRBV18,TRBD1,12,TRBJ1-1,-,TGTGCCAGCTCACAAACGACAGGGGGCATAATCTTT,CASSQTTGGIIF
TRBV10-3,TRBD1,13,TRBJ2-7,-,TGTGCCACTAAACAGGGGGAGGACTACGAGCAGTACTTC,CATKQGEDYEQYF
TRBV7-9,-,15,TRBJ2-5,-,TGTGCCAGCAGCCATGTACCGGCCCACCAAGAGACCCAGTACTTC,CASSHVPAHQETQYF
TRBV11-2,TRBD1,16,TRBJ2-7,-,TGTGCCAGCAGCAAAGGACAGGCGCTACTGAGCTACGAGCAGTACTTC,CASSKGQALLSYEQYF
TRBV5-1,-,14,TRBJ2-1,-,TGCGCCAGCAGCCCGAGCGGAGTCTACAATGAGCAGTTCTTC,CASSPSGVYNEQFF